Below, 14 T cell receptor beta chains from the same sample are listed, as sequenced in a study of CD8 T cells in Susac syndrome. Reverse transcription of about 0.45 to 1 ug RNA was performed with random hexamers. TCRdb reanalysed the immunoSEQ multiplex PCR reads using MiXCR and keeps one entry per CDR3 protein. The sample has roughly 180,000 distinct CDR3 sequences, 85% to 95% seen once. Sequencing input: CD4+ T cells from PBMCs. The origin of the receptors is a human donor with Susac syndrome.

The chain combines TRBV29-1 with TRBJ2-3; D possibly matches TRBD1 or TRBD2 (5 bases each). The germline gives CDR1 SQVTM, CDR2 ANQGSEA. Trimming shortened V by 3 bases and J by 3 bases, and 10 bases separated the two germline ends. The CDR3 is 13 amino acids. The CDR3 protein is CSVEGVRTDTQYF. The CDR3 nucleotides read TGCAGCGTTGAGGGGGTAAGAACAGATACGCAGTATTTT.

The gene calls are TRBV10-3 and TRBJ2-1; maybe TRBD1 (7 bases). Germline loops: CDR1 ENHRY, CDR2 SYGVKD. This CDR3 has 15 amino acids. Trimming removed 10 bases at V and 8 bases at J, with 24 bases between. The CDR3, as DNA: TGTGCCACCAGAGTGGAGGGGGCCGGGGGACATGAGCAGTTCTTC. Its protein product is CATRVEGAGGHEQFF.

This chain uses TRBV3-1 with TRBJ1-3, with TRBD1 matching 7 bases. J lost 2 bases, V lost 4 bases, and 8 bases had no gene match. This CDR3 contains 16 residues. Per the germline V gene, CDR1 is LGHDT and CDR2 is YNNKEL (reference sequence). The chain's CDR3 is CASSLRQGMTGNTIYF. In nucleotides, the CDR3 is TGTGCCAGCAGCCTTCGACAGGGTATGACTGGAAACACCATATATTTT.

J is TRBJ2-7 and V is TRBV6-5; tentative D call: TRBD1 (5 bases). CDR3 size: 13 residues. The ends were cut back, 2 bases at V and 7 bases at J, with 12 bases in the middle. Looked up from germline, CDR1 is MNHEY and CDR2 is SVGAGI. The CDR3 nucleotides are TGTGCCAGCAGTTACAGCAGGGTAGGAGAGCAGTACTTC. Amino acid sequence: CASSYSRVGEQYF.

The rearrangement joins TRBV7-9 to TRBJ2-1, with D uncertain. Germline CDR1 is SEHNR and CDR2 is FQNEAQ (reference sequence). The CDR3 has 15 residues. V was clipped by 5 bases and J by 7 bases, with 18 bases between them. CDR3: CASSHSADLGNEQFF. In nucleotides, the CDR3 is TGTGCCAGCAGCCACTCCGCGGACCTCGGTAATGAGCAGTTCTTC.

The chain couples TRBV2 to TRBJ1-2; the match to TRBD1 covers 7 bases. V gave up 7 bases and J gave up 6 bases; unmatched junction bases: 11. The CDR3 runs 14 residues. Germline V lookup: CDR1 SNHLY, CDR2 FYNNEI. This CDR3 reads CASNLNRGLNGYTF. Written as DNA, the CDR3 is TGTGCCAGCAATCTTAACAGGGGACTGAATGGCTACACCTTC.

The genes are TRBV6-2 or TRBV6-3 and TRBJ2-3; 9 positions agree with TRBD2. This CDR3 contains 14 residues. Per germline, CDR1 MNHEY and CDR2 SVGEGT. The J segment lost 4 bases and the V segment lost 4 bases, leaving 3 bases of the junction unmatched. The CDR3 nucleotides read TGTGCCAGCAGTTGGACTAGCGCCGCAGATACGCAGTATTTT. It translates to CASSWTSAADTQYF.

V is TRBV20-1 and J is TRBJ1-1; no definite D call. The V gene's germline CDR1 is DFQATT and CDR2 SNEGSKA (reference sequence). This CDR3 spans 15 amino acids. The germline V and J ends were trimmed by 5 bases and 2 bases, with 18 bases remaining between them. CDR3 sequence: CSAFNPRQINTEAFF. The DNA of the CDR3 is TGCAGTGCTTTCAATCCAAGACAAATCAACACTGAAGCTTTCTTT.

V is TRBV12-3 or TRBV12-4 and J is TRBJ2-1; 7 bases are a match to TRBD1. The V segment lost 5 bases and the J segment 5 bases; nucleotides outside the gene matches: 12. The CDR3 runs 16 residues. Here the CDR3 DNA reads TGTGCCAGCAGTCCCCGGGACAGTACGGTAGACAATGAGCAGTTCTTC. Its translation is CASSPRDSTVDNEQFF.

This chain links TRBV29-1 with TRBJ2-1; D unclear. Germline loops: CDR1 SQVTM, CDR2 ANQGSEA. Trimming removed 3 bases from V and 7 bases from J, with 10 bases in between. This CDR3 region has 12 residues. CDR3 residues: CSVEGRRNEQFF. CDR3 sequence (DNA): TGCAGCGTTGAGGGCAGGAGAAATGAGCAGTTCTTC.

The rearrangement joins TRBV5-1 to TRBJ2-3; 10 bases line up with TRBD2. After removal of 4 bases from V and 4 bases from J, the junction contained 6 bases not matched to a gene. The CDR3 is made up of 15 amino acids. CDR1 and CDR2 from the germline V gene are SGHRS and YFSETQ. In nucleotides, the CDR3 is TGCGCCAGCAGCCCTAGCGGGGGTCCCGCAGATACGCAGTATTTT. It encodes CASSPSGGPADTQYF.

This clonotype was seen more than once but under ten times. The chain carries TRBV20-1 and TRBJ2-5; 11 bases fit TRBD1. Germline V gene sequence: CDR1 DFQATT, CDR2 SNEGSKA (reference sequence). The CDR3 extends over 13 amino acids. Trimming took 5 bases from V and 5 from J; bases not matched to a gene: 4. In nucleotides, the CDR3 is TGCAGTGCTCGGACAGGGGGCCAGGAGACCCAGTACTTC. Protein sequence: CSARTGGQETQYF.

The chain joins TRBV29-1 to TRBJ2-7; the match to TRBD1 covers 9 bases. Germline V gene data show CDR1 as SQVTM and CDR2 as ANQGSEA. There are 14 residues in the CDR3. J was trimmed by 0 bases and V by 3 bases; bases with no gene match: 3. The CDR3 is CSVDGTGTSYEQYF. The CDR3 nucleotides read TGCAGCGTTGACGGGACAGGGACCTCCTACGAGCAGTACTTC.

CDR3 region: CASSLAGRIYQETQYF. DNA of the CDR3: TGTGCCAGCAGCTTAGCCGGGCGGATATACCAAGAGACCCAGTACTTC. The gene calls are TRBV7-2 and TRBJ2-5; D is unresolved. The CDR3 covers 16 residues. Trimming removed 0 bases from V and 0 bases from J, with 11 bases in between. Germline V CDR1 and CDR2: SGHTA, FQGNSA.